A single sample is the source of the 4 T cell receptor beta chains below, sequenced in a study of monozygotic twins with inflammatory bowel disease. TCRdb reprocessed the 5' RACE reads, with one entry per CDR3 protein and no DNA. The table lists around 100,000 distinct CDR3 sequences. The material sequenced was blood. Receptor source: a human donor with ulcerative colitis or Crohn's disease, or a healthy co-twin of an affected twin (not recorded which).

V gene TRBV28 combines with J gene TRBJ2-4; with no DNA, the TCRdb D assignment of TRBD1 cannot be verified. This CDR3 region has 15 residues. Germline V gene sequence: CDR1 MDHEN, CDR2 SYDVKM. The CDR3 protein is CASSRQGSRVDIQYF.

The rearrangement uses TRBV7-9 and TRBJ1-1. There are 14 residues in the CDR3. The germline V gene encodes CDR1 SEHNR and CDR2 FQNEAQ (reference sequence). CDR3 residues: CASSLDLRGTEAFF.

The V and J genes are TRBV7-2 and TRBJ1-2; as DNA is missing, the TRBD1 call by TCRdb cannot be tested. The germline V gene encodes CDR1 SGHTA and CDR2 FQGNSA. The CDR3 consists of 14 residues. The CDR3 here is CASSLSGTAYGYTF.

The J gene is TRBJ2-7, the V gene TRBV6-5; the TRBD1 assignment by TCRdb is unverifiable without DNA. CDR1 and CDR2 (germline): MNHEY, SVGAGI. The CDR3 runs to 17 residues. This CDR3 reads CASSYSTPIRQGYEQYF.